This section outlines one TCR beta chain sequence together with its context. The data originate from a study of blood T cell repertoires in COVID-19. In the study overall: Specimens from acute and convalescent COVID-19 originated in the United States, Italy and Spain.

Under the authors' procedure: Amplifying reference gene primers gave estimates of nucleated cell counts. The table came from immunoSEQ multiplex PCR; TCRdb's copy has only in-frame clones and leaves some out. Clone size and V and J calls were adopted from that table, with D and trimming inferred from the DNA. This sample has 200,000 to 300,000 clones, with over 75% found just once. Across 24 US areas, participants ranged in age from about 18 to 100 years. The germline CDR1 and CDR2 sequences are GTSNPN and SVGIG (reference sequence). V was cut by 4 bases and J by 6 bases, with 19 bases left in between. CDR3 length: 15 residues.

The gene calls are TRBV30 and TRBJ1-5; D is unclear. The receptor's source is a man aged 35 to 55 who had recovered from COVID-19. Sample: PBMCs or T cells enriched from blood (not recorded which). As DNA, the CDR3 is TGTGCCTGGACTGTAGGGTGGCAGGAGGGTCAGCCCCAGCATTTT. This encodes CAWTVGWQEGQPQHF.